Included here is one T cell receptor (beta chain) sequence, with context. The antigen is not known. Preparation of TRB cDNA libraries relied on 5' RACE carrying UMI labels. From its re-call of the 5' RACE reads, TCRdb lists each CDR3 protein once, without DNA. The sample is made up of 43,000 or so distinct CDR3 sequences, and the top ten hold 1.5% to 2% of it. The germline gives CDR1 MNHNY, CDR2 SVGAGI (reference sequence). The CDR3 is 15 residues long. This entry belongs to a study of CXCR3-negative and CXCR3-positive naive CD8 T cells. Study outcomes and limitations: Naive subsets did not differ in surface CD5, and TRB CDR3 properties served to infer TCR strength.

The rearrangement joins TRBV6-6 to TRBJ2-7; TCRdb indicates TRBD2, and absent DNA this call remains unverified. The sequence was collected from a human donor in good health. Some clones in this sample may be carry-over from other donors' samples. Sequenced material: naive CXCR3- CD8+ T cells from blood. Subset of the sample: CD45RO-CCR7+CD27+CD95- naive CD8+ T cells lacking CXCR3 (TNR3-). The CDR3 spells CASSYRLAGEYEQYF.